This T cell receptor (beta chain) was profiled in a study of T-cell reconstitution after alpha-beta-depleted transplantation in children. General study findings and limits: One year post-transplant, T-cell counts and diversity were largely derived from T cells produced anew.

Unique molecular identifiers were incorporated into the prepared TCRbeta library. TCRdb fed the PCR reads into MiXCR, producing one record per CDR3 protein. The sample yields 250,000 to 350,000 distinct CDR3 sequences, around 25% seen once. About this clonotype itself: Its antigen is unknown.

V was pared by 1 base and J by 4 bases, with 7 bases between. Looked up from germline, CDR1 is WNHNN and CDR2 is SYGVQD (reference sequence). The CDR3 length is 13 residues. The genes are TRBV10-1 and TRBJ1-2; D unclear. This clonotype originated in a male patient younger than 18 who had a stem cell transplant for acute lymphoblastic leukemia, so the T cells may come from the graft donor. The specimen comprised PBMCs, mostly from graft donor cells, sampled 180 days after TCRalphabeta/CD19-depleted stem cell transplant. CDR3: CASSEWAAYGYTF. The CDR3, as DNA: TGCGCCAGCAGTGAGTGGGCAGCCTATGGCTACACCTTC.